The 26 T cell receptor beta chains below were found in one sample sequenced in a study of shared clonotypes between healthy human individuals (dated by TCRdb to about 2020). Receptor amplification or capture employed the immunoSEQ multiplex PCR assay. TCRdb provides this immuneACCESS table in a form limited to in-frame rearrangements. Some clones are lacking; in checked studies, under half of them reflect an unresolved V gene, and why the rest are absent is not known. Counted in this sample were about 580,000 clones; 95% to 98% of them appeared once. The top ten constitute 0.3% to 0.35% of the sample. For the CD8 naive samples, CD45RO-negative cells were positively selected for CCR7, yielding a CD45RA+CCR7+ population from which TemRA cells were excluded. Sequenced: naive CD8+ T cells sorted from blood. What this sample's cell subset or site label stands for: CD45RA+CCR7+. The source is a man aged 30 to 39 in good health.

V gene TRBV10-2 combines with J gene TRBJ2-7, with a tentative D call TRBD2 (5 bases). The CDR3 is 11 residues long. The V and J ends lost 2 bases and 6 bases respectively, with 5 bases between them. Germline V CDR1 and CDR2: WSHSY, SAAADI. The CDR3 spells CASSETSEQYF. Written as DNA, the CDR3 is TGCGCCAGCAGTGAGACTAGCGAGCAGTACTTC.

The chain carries TRBV5-1 and TRBJ2-1; TRBD2 agrees at 7 bases. This CDR3 region has 16 residues. Germline CDR1 and CDR2: SGHRS and YFSETQ. J gave up 0 bases and V 4 bases, and 7 bases lay outside the gene matches. The CDR3 DNA follows: TGCGCCAGCAGCCCGATTCCTAGCGGCTCCTACAATGAGCAGTTCTTC. Encoded protein: CASSPIPSGSYNEQFF.

The rearrangement uses TRBV11-2 and TRBJ2-7; 7 nucleotides match TRBD2. This CDR3 is 14 amino acids long. Germline loops: CDR1 SGHAT, CDR2 FQNNGV. V trimming: 1 base; J trimming: 2 bases; junction bases outside the gene matches: 2. This CDR3 reads CASSLGGGPYEQYF. The DNA for the CDR3 is TGTGCCAGCAGCTTAGGGGGGGGTCCCTACGAGCAGTACTTC.

V gene TRBV5-1 combines with J gene TRBJ1-4; 7 nucleotides line up with TRBD1. CDR1 and CDR2 from the germline V gene are SGHRS and YFSETQ. V lost 4 bases and J lost 0; bases outside the gene matches: 3. CDR3 length: 15 residues. The CDR3 spells CASSVGTATNEKLFF. The CDR3 DNA reads TGCGCCAGCAGCGTAGGGACAGCAACTAATGAAAAACTGTTTTTT. Drawing the rest from reference TRBV5-1 and TRBJ1-4, the complete variable domain is KAGVTQTPRYLIKTRGQQVTLSCSPISGHRSVSWYQQTPGQGLQFLFEYFSETQRNKGNFPGRFSGRQFSNSRSEMNVSTLELGDSALYLCASSVGTATNEKLFFGSGTQLSVL.

The CDR3 reads CASSLDPPTYNTEAFF. Here the CDR3 DNA reads TGTGCCAGCAGCTTAGATCCGCCGACCTACAACACTGAAGCTTTCTTT. The J gene is TRBJ1-1, the V gene TRBV11-2, with D uncertain. CDR1 is SGHAT, CDR2 FQNNGV, per germline. V lost 0 bases and J 2 bases, leaving 13 bases between the germline ends. CDR3 size: 16 residues.

The chain is built from TRBV5-1 and TRBJ2-5; TRBD1 matches 7 bases. Germline assignment: CDR1 SGHRS and CDR2 YFSETQ. The V segment lost 0 bases and the J segment 0 bases; nucleotides outside the gene matches: 5. The length of the CDR3 is 16 residues. CDR3: CASSLAGTDDQETQYF. CDR3 bases: TGCGCCAGCAGCTTGGCCGGGACAGACGACCAAGAGACCCAGTACTTC.

This clone was observed once. The V gene is TRBV6-4, the J gene TRBJ2-1, with 9 bases matching TRBD2. The CDR3 sequence is 18 residues long. The V gene's germline CDR1 is MRHNA and CDR2 SNTAGT. J lost 4 bases, V lost 0 bases, and 10 bases had no gene match. CDR3 amino acids: CASSDSYLSGSSYNEQFF. CDR3 DNA sequence: TGTGCCAGCAGTGACTCGTATCTTAGCGGGAGTTCTTACAATGAGCAGTTCTTC.

This clone was counted once. The gene calls are TRBV7-9 and TRBJ1-4; 10 bases map to TRBD1. V was clipped by 5 bases and J by 4 bases; unmatched bases: 7. This CDR3 is built from 16 residues. Per germline, CDR1 SEHNR and CDR2 FQNEAQ (reference sequence). The CDR3 coding sequence is TGTGCCAGCAGCCCGCCGAGGGACAGGGGTAATGAAAAACTGTTTTTT. It specifies CASSPPRDRGNEKLFF.

This clone appeared a few times. The same CDR3 also results from other DNA sequences found in this sample. The V call is TRBV2, the J call TRBJ2-7; D gene ambiguous. Germline V gene lookup returns CDR1 SNHLY and CDR2 FYNNEI. The CDR3 consists of 11 residues. V lost 6 bases and J lost 2, with 5 bases in between. The CDR3 DNA reads TGTGCCAGCAGCATTACCTACGAGCAGTACTTC. Its translation is CASSITYEQYF.

This chain uses TRBV27 with TRBJ2-5, with 12 bases matching TRBD2. The germline CDR1 and CDR2 sequences are MNHEY and SMNVEV (reference sequence). This CDR3 is 15 amino acids long. After removal of 4 bases from V and 2 bases from J, the junction contained 2 bases not matched to a gene. CDR3 residues: CASSSLAGGQETQYF. CDR3 DNA: TGTGCCAGCAGTTCCCTAGCGGGAGGGCAAGAGACCCAGTACTTC.

Turning to this clone: Other nucleotide sequences in the sample specify the same CDR3. The gene calls are TRBV7-9 and TRBJ2-5, with unresolved D. In germline, CDR1 is SEHNR, CDR2 FQNEAQ (reference sequence). Trimming stripped 1 base from V and 5 bases from J, with 5 bases between. The CDR3 has 12 residues. In DNA form, the CDR3 reads TGTGCCAGCAGCTTAGTTCTGGAGACCCAGTACTTC. Protein sequence: CASSLVLETQYF.

The chain carries TRBV4-2 and TRBJ2-2; no clear D gene. V lost 3 bases to trimming and J lost 7 bases, with 9 bases between them. The CDR3 runs 13 residues. Germline lookup yields CDR1 LGHNA and CDR2 YNFKEQ. CDR3 DNA: TGTGCCAGCAGCCATCCGCGTAGCGGGGAGCTGTTTTTT. This gives the protein CASSHPRSGELFF.

This sequence joins TRBV13 and TRBJ2-7, with D possibly TRBD2 on 6 matching bases. The V gene lost 2 bases and the J gene lost 0 bases, with 11 bases spanning the gap. From germline, CDR1 is PRHDT and CDR2 FYEKMQ (reference sequence). The CDR3 spans 15 residues. DNA of the CDR3: TGTGCCAGCAGCTTACGGGAGCACTTCTCCTACGAGCAGTACTTC. Amino acid sequence: CASSLREHFSYEQYF.

This clone was detected only once. This chain uses TRBV11-2 with TRBJ2-1; D is possibly TRBD2 (5 bases). V shed 6 bases and J shed 3 bases, with 15 bases lying between them. CDR1 and CDR2 from the germline V gene are SGHAT and FQNNGV. The CDR3 extends over 15 amino acids. This CDR3 is CASRRAYSVYNEQFF. CDR3 nucleotide sequence: TGTGCCAGCAGGCGGGCATATTCAGTCTACAATGAGCAGTTCTTC.

The chain uses TRBV6-5 and TRBJ2-7, with TRBD2 matching 7 bases. The CDR3 has 13 residues. Germline V gene data show CDR1 as MNHEY and CDR2 as SVGAGI. The J segment lost 0 bases and the V segment lost 7 bases, leaving 3 bases of the junction unmatched. CDR3 DNA sequence: TGTGCCAGCAATCAGCGGGGCTCCTACGAGCAGTACTTC. Translating gives CASNQRGSYEQYF.

The chain uses TRBV27 and TRBJ2-1; a possible D gene is TRBD1 (6 bases). The germline V gene has CDR1 MNHEY and CDR2 SMNVEV (reference sequence). V shed 9 bases and J shed 1 base, with 16 bases lying between them. The CDR3 runs 15 residues. This CDR3 is CASSQGGRSYNEQFF. The CDR3, as DNA: TGTGCCAGTTCACAAGGGGGTAGGTCCTACAATGAGCAGTTCTTC.

J is TRBJ2-7 and V is TRBV7-9; the D is unclear. The V gene lost 4 bases and the J gene lost 3 bases, with 13 bases spanning the gap. Germline V gives CDR1 SEHNR, CDR2 FQNEAQ (reference sequence). The CDR3 covers 14 residues. This CDR3 is CASSSPHRHYEQYF. The CDR3 nucleotides are TGTGCCAGCAGCTCCCCTCACCGTCACTACGAGCAGTACTTC.

This clone has a single count. V and J are TRBV4-3 and TRBJ1-4; possible D gene TRBD1, 6 bases. Germline V gene sequence: CDR1 LGHNA, CDR2 YSLEER. Trimming stripped 0 bases from V and 0 bases from J, with 8 bases between. This CDR3 has 16 residues. CDR3 sequence reads: CASSQDGQTTNEKLFF. The CDR3 DNA is TGCGCCAGCAGCCAAGATGGACAGACAACTAATGAAAAACTGTTTTTT.

The chain links TRBV19 to TRBJ2-7; no definite D call. This CDR3 is built from 14 residues. With 3 bases removed from V and 7 bases from J, the gap between germline ends came to 16 bases. CDR1 is LNHDA and CDR2 is SQIVND in the germline V gene (reference sequence). The DNA for the CDR3 is TGTGCCAGTAGTATGATCCACGCTCCTGGGGAGCAGTACTTC. Protein sequence: CASSMIHAPGEQYF.

The J gene is TRBJ2-7, the V gene TRBV28, with D perhaps TRBD2 (5 bases). The CDR3 has 15 amino acids. Germline V lookup: CDR1 MDHEN, CDR2 SYDVKM. Trimming left V 8 bases short and J 5 bases short, with 22 bases between. CDR3 amino acids: CASYHGVNLGNEQYF. The CDR3 coding sequence is TGTGCCAGCTACCACGGGGTAAACCTAGGGAACGAGCAGTACTTC. Combining the CDR3 with reference TRBV28 and TRBJ2-7 gives the whole variable domain DVKVTQSSRYLVKRTGEKVFLECVQDMDHENMFWYRQDPGLGLRLIYFSYDVKMKEKGDIPEGYSVSREKKERFSLILESASTNQTSMYLCASYHGVNLGNEQYFGPGTRLTVT.

V and J are TRBV30 and TRBJ1-5, with 10 bases aligning to TRBD1. J was trimmed by 6 bases and V by 2 bases; bases with no gene match: 4. CDR3 length: 14 amino acids. Germline CDR1 is GTSNPN and CDR2 is SVGIG (reference sequence). The CDR3 here is CAWSSGTGAQPQHF. CDR3 bases: TGTGCCTGGAGTTCCGGGACAGGGGCTCAGCCCCAGCATTTT.

Regarding this clone: At the DNA level, this CDR3 is encoded by other sequences in the same sample as well. The chain couples TRBV15 to TRBJ2-7; D is perhaps TRBD1 or TRBD2 (6 bases each). This CDR3 is 15 amino acids long. V was cut by 1 base and J by 1 base, with 11 bases left in between. Looked up from germline, CDR1 is LNHNV and CDR2 is YYDKDF (reference sequence). CDR3 sequence reads: CATSRVQGGSYEQYF. CDR3 sequence (DNA): TGTGCCACCAGCAGAGTACAGGGAGGATCCTACGAGCAGTACTTC.

The V gene is TRBV5-4, the J gene TRBJ2-2; D is uncertain. This CDR3 is built from 15 residues. CDR1 is SGHNT and CDR2 is YYREEE in the germline V gene (reference sequence). V lost 0 bases and J lost 4, with 10 bases in between. This CDR3 reads CASSLAAQVTGELFF. CDR3 sequence (DNA): TGTGCCAGCAGCTTGGCAGCGCAAGTCACCGGGGAGCTGTTTTTT.

In nucleotides, the CDR3 is TGTGCCAGCAGCTACGAGAATGAAAAACTGTTTTTT. This encodes CASSYENEKLFF. The genes are TRBV7-6 and TRBJ1-4, with D unresolved. The CDR3 totals 12 residues. The V end lost 4 bases, the J end lost 5 bases, and 5 bases lay between the germline ends. The germline V gene encodes CDR1 SGHVS and CDR2 FNYEAQ.

CDR3 nucleotide sequence: TGTGCCACCCGGACAGCATCCTACGAGCAGTACTTC. It yields the protein CATRTASYEQYF. The chain is built from TRBV7-9 and TRBJ2-7; D possibly corresponds to TRBD1 (6 bases). This CDR3 is 12 amino acids long. CDR1 is SEHNR, CDR2 FQNEAQ, per germline (reference sequence). V lost 10 bases, J lost 1 base, and 11 bases lay in between.

The chain recombines TRBV7-2 with TRBJ2-1; the D gene could be TRBD1 or TRBD2 (5 bases each). Germline loops: CDR1 SGHTA, CDR2 FQGNSA. The V end lost 3 bases, the J end lost 6 bases, and 18 bases lay between the germline ends. The CDR3 extends over 16 amino acids. The CDR3 here is CASSFIGELISNEQFF. The CDR3 bases are TGTGCCAGCAGCTTCATAGGGGAGCTAATTTCCAATGAGCAGTTCTTC.